These 29 T cell receptor beta chains were all obtained from the same sample, sequenced in a study of patients and donors after allogeneic stem cell transplantation. TCRdb re-derived calls from the RT-PCR reads in MiXCR, one entry per CDR3 protein. The sample includes about 160,000 distinct CDR3 sequences, about 36% of them seen just once. Sequenced sample: blood, either unsorted or a sorted T cell fraction (not recorded which). These receptors came from a human donor who was either an allogeneic HSCT recipient or a stem cell or donor lymphocyte infusion donor (not recorded which). It is not recorded whose cells these are; they may come from a transplant donor.

This sequence joins TRBV5-1 and TRBJ2-1; a weak D match, TRBD2 (5 bases). The CDR3 extends over 14 amino acids. V shed 4 bases and J shed 4 bases, with 12 bases lying between them. Germline V gene lookup returns CDR1 SGHRS and CDR2 YFSETQ. CDR3: CASSPGSTYNEQFF. CDR3 nucleotide sequence: TGCGCCAGCAGCCCGGGAAGCACGTACAATGAGCAGTTCTTC.

The chain carries TRBV10-3 and TRBJ2-1, with TRBD1 identical over 9 bases. Losses at the gene ends were 7 bases for V and 6 bases for J; bases not matched to a gene: 7. The germline V gene encodes CDR1 ENHRY and CDR2 SYGVKD. CDR3 length: 14 amino acids. This CDR3 reads CAIKSGQGGNEQFF. In DNA form, the CDR3 reads TGTGCCATCAAATCGGGACAGGGAGGCAATGAGCAGTTCTTC.

This clonotype was seen only a few times. This rearrangement joins TRBV9 to TRBJ2-1; D may be TRBD2 (6 bases). Germline V gene sequence: CDR1 SGDLS, CDR2 YYNGEE. V gave up 0 bases and J gave up 9 bases, with 16 bases separating them. This CDR3 contains 15 residues. Here the CDR3 DNA reads TGTGCCAGCAGCGTAGTCGGGCTAGCGTCGGCTGAGCAGTTCTTC. The encoded protein is CASSVVGLASAEQFF.

This clonotype was seen more than once but under ten times. The chain has TRBV6-6 and TRBJ1-1, with 7 bases aligning to TRBD1. Germline V lookup: CDR1 MNHNY, CDR2 SVGAGI (reference sequence). V lost 4 bases and J lost 7; bases outside the gene matches: 12. The length of the CDR3 is 15 residues. The CDR3 spells CASSLTGDRENEAFF. CDR3 nucleotides: TGTGCCAGCAGTTTAACTGGTGACAGGGAGAATGAAGCTTTCTTT.

The chain joins TRBV12-1 to TRBJ1-6. TRBV12-1 is flagged as a pseudogene. This CDR3 spans 15 amino acids. The CDR3 is CASSSRGGSNSPLHF. CDR3 coding DNA: TGTGCCAGCAGCTCCCGTGGAGGATCTAATTCACCCCTCCACTTT.

The table lists this clonotype with a few counts. The rearrangement links TRBV12-3 or TRBV12-4 to TRBJ2-3, with 10 bases that match TRBD2. V lost 4 bases, J lost 5 bases, and 3 bases stayed unmatched. The CDR3 sequence is 14 residues long. The chain's CDR3 is CASSSWTSGDTQYF. Written as DNA, the CDR3 is TGTGCCAGCAGTTCCTGGACTAGCGGAGATACGCAGTATTTT.

V gene TRBV7-2 combines with J gene TRBJ1-2; a weak D match, TRBD1 (5 bases). V was clipped by 0 bases and J by 8 bases, with 13 bases between them. The CDR3 consists of 14 residues. The germline V gene encodes CDR1 SGHTA and CDR2 FQGNSA. Written as DNA, the CDR3 is TGTGCCAGCAGCTTAGCCAGGGACCTGGGGGGCTACACCTTC. Its protein is CASSLARDLGGYTF.

This clonotype has only a few counts. This chain connects TRBV7-9 to TRBJ1-4, with 7 bases identical to TRBD1. The CDR3 consists of 15 residues. Losses at the gene ends were 8 bases for V and 5 bases for J; bases not matched to a gene: 11. Germline V gives CDR1 SEHNR, CDR2 FQNEAQ (reference sequence). Here the CDR3 DNA reads TGTGCCAGCGCCTCCCCGGGACAGCGAAATGAAAAACTGTTTTTT. Amino acids: CASASPGQRNEKLFF.

V usage is TRBV20-1 and J usage is TRBJ2-3; D remains unclear. This CDR3 is built from 11 residues. The V gene lost 3 bases and the J gene lost 6 bases, with 7 bases spanning the gap. Germline V gene sequence: CDR1 DFQATT, CDR2 SNEGSKA (reference sequence). The CDR3 DNA reads as TGCAGTGCTAGTGGTAGGGATACGCAGTATTTT. Residues: CSASGRDTQYF.

The table lists this clonotype with a few counts. The V gene is TRBV4-3, the J gene TRBJ2-5; 13 nucleotides match TRBD2. Trimming took 4 bases from V and 2 from J; bases not matched to a gene: 10. CDR1 is LGHNA, CDR2 YSLEER, per germline. CDR3 length equals 18 residues. CDR3 region: CASSRGTSGAAGQETQYF. The DNA for the CDR3 is TGCGCCAGCAGCCGAGGGACTAGCGGGGCCGCGGGGCAAGAGACCCAGTACTTC.

V is TRBV24-1 and J is TRBJ1-2; D gene ambiguous. Germline CDR1 is KGHDR and CDR2 is SFDVKD. The CDR3 is made up of 15 amino acids. V lost 4 bases and J 0 bases, leaving 11 bases between the germline ends. The CDR3 loop is CATSESGVANYGYTF. For the CDR3, the DNA is TGTGCCACCAGTGAGTCAGGTGTCGCTAACTATGGCTACACCTTC.

This clonotype has just a few counts. At one end, the junction sequence differs from germline, possibly due to a read error. The rearrangement links TRBV7-7 to TRBJ1-5; D remains unclear. Germline CDR1 SSHAT, CDR2 FNYEAQ (reference sequence). CDR3 size: 15 residues. The CDR3 DNA reads as TGTGCTAGCAGGACGGCCACCTATAGCAATCAGCCCCAGCATTTT. This gives the protein CASRTATYSNQPQHF.

This clonotype was seen a few times. V usage is TRBV5-1 and J usage is TRBJ1-6; D possibly corresponds to TRBD1 (6 bases). Trimming pared 0 bases from V and 10 bases from J, leaving 8 bases between. Germline-derived CDR1 and CDR2 are SGHRS and YFSETQ. The CDR3 runs 13 residues. CDR3 in amino acids: CASSLDRVSPLHF. CDR3 bases: TGCGCCAGCAGCTTGGACAGGGTCTCACCCCTCCACTTT. Together with reference TRBV5-1 and TRBJ1-6, the CDR3 gives the full variable domain: KAGVTQTPRYLIKTRGQQVTLSCSPISGHRSVSWYQQTPGQGLQFLFEYFSETQRNKGNFPGRFSGRQFSNSRSEMNVSTLELGDSALYLCASSLDRVSPLHFGNGTRLTVT.

The chain carries TRBV28 and TRBJ1-1, with a weak D call TRBD1 (5 bases). Germline loops: CDR1 MDHEN, CDR2 SYDVKM. The CDR3 covers 15 residues. V was pared by 6 bases and J by 4 bases, with 18 bases between. The CDR3 coding sequence is TGTGCCAGCAGCTGGGCCAGGGAGCTAGGCACTGAAGCTTTCTTT. This gives the protein CASSWARELGTEAFF.

CDR3: CASRKHGPSTDTQYF. The CDR3 coding sequence is TGTGCCAGTAGAAAACACGGCCCGAGCACAGATACGCAGTATTTT. The chain combines TRBV19 with TRBJ2-3; D gene unclear. The CDR3 sequence is 15 residues long. Trimming took off 6 bases at V and 0 bases at J, with 13 bases between the two ends. Germline assignment: CDR1 LNHDA and CDR2 SQIVND (reference sequence).

This clonotype has a handful of counts. The gene calls are TRBV20-1 and TRBJ1-6, with 8 bases matching TRBD1. The CDR3 sequence is 15 residues long. The germline CDR1 and CDR2 sequences are DFQATT and SNEGSKA (reference sequence). The trim removed 4 bases at V and 8 bases at J, leaving 10 bases unmatched. The CDR3 nucleotides read TGCAGTGCTAAAACACAGGGGGGTATTTATTCACCCCTCCACTTT. It codes for CSAKTQGGIYSPLHF.

This clonotype turned up a few times. This chain uses TRBV12-3 or TRBV12-4 with TRBJ2-1, with 8 bases matching TRBD1. The J segment lost 0 bases and the V segment lost 6 bases, leaving 10 bases of the junction unmatched. This CDR3 is built from 17 residues. CDR3: CASSSMRTGSSYNEQFF. CDR3 DNA sequence: TGTGCCAGCAGCTCCATGAGGACAGGGAGCTCCTACAATGAGCAGTTCTTC.

This clonotype was recorded at least ten times. V usage is TRBV29-1 and J usage is TRBJ1-4; D ambiguous. V was pared by 5 bases and J by 3 bases, with 19 bases between. There are 16 residues in the CDR3. Germline-derived CDR1 and CDR2 are SQVTM and ANQGSEA. CDR3 protein: CSVKGHGGASNEKLFF. Here the CDR3 DNA reads TGCAGCGTTAAAGGGCATGGAGGAGCATCTAATGAAAAACTGTTTTTT.

The chain links TRBV28 to TRBJ1-2, with TRBD1 matching 7 bases. Germline trimming cut 2 bases from V and 6 bases from J; bases unmatched to any gene: 12. This CDR3 spans 16 amino acids. Germline V gives CDR1 MDHEN, CDR2 SYDVKM. The CDR3 sequence: CASSLPPLGQGDGYTF. In nucleotides, the CDR3 is TGTGCCAGCAGTTTACCCCCTTTGGGGCAGGGGGATGGCTACACCTTC.

The rearrangement uses TRBV10-3 and TRBJ1-3; 7 positions agree with TRBD1. Germline CDR1 ENHRY, CDR2 SYGVKD. Trimming at V came to 7 bases and at J to 4 bases, leaving 10 bases not matched to a gene. There are 15 residues in the CDR3. CDR3 nucleotide sequence: TGTGCCATCACCCATGGTGACAGGGTCGGAAACACCATATATTTT. Translating gives CAITHGDRVGNTIYF.

The J gene is TRBJ1-6, the V gene TRBV9; the D is unclear. The ends were cut back, 7 bases at V and 0 bases at J, with 17 bases in the middle. The CDR3 extends over 17 amino acids. Germline V gene sequence: CDR1 SGDLS, CDR2 YYNGEE. For the CDR3, the DNA is TGTGCCAGCGAAGTCTCAGGTTTGAGCTCCTATAATTCACCCCTCCACTTT. Translating gives CASEVSGLSSYNSPLHF.

This chain connects TRBV6-2 or TRBV6-3 to TRBJ1-6; D not certain. V was pared by 3 bases and J by 8 bases, with 17 bases between. Germline values: CDR1 MNHEY, CDR2 SVGEGT. The CDR3 runs to 16 residues. DNA for the CDR3: TGTGCCAGCAGTTATGGCCTCGGGAACGGGGATTCACCCCTCCACTTT. Translated: CASSYGLGNGDSPLHF.

V is TRBV12-3 or TRBV12-4 and J is TRBJ1-3; no reliable D call. This CDR3 is 10 amino acids long. V shed 5 bases and J shed 6 bases, with 2 bases lying between them. The chain's CDR3 is CASSTNTIYF. The CDR3 DNA reads TGTGCCAGCAGTACAAACACCATATATTTT.

The J gene is TRBJ1-2, the V gene TRBV4-1; no reliable D call. The CDR3 has 15 residues. Germline V lookup: CDR1 MGHRA, CDR2 YSYEKL. The V end was cut by 0 bases, the J end by 3 bases, with 11 bases between. The CDR3 region is CASSQEIKVYYGYTF. CDR3 coding DNA: TGCGCCAGCAGCCAAGAAATCAAGGTATACTATGGCTACACCTTC.

This clonotype has only one observation. This rearrangement joins TRBV7-9 to TRBJ1-6, with 9 bases lining up with TRBD1. The CDR3 totals 17 residues. CDR1 and CDR2 (germline): SEHNR, FQNEAQ (reference sequence). Trimming at V came to 5 bases and at J to 2 bases, leaving 7 bases not matched to a gene. CDR3 in amino acids: CASSLLDRGTYNSPLHF. The CDR3 nucleotides read TGTGCCAGCAGCCTTCTGGACAGGGGCACCTATAATTCACCCCTCCACTTT.

The V and J genes are TRBV29-1 and TRBJ1-5; no clear D gene. This CDR3 region has 13 residues. The V end was cut by 4 bases, the J end by 4 bases, with 11 bases between. CDR1 is SQVTM, CDR2 ANQGSEA, per germline. Here the CDR3 reads CSVGGGGNQPQHF. The CDR3 DNA follows: TGCAGCGTTGGAGGTGGAGGGAATCAGCCCCAGCATTTT.

The rearrangement uses TRBV29-1 and TRBJ1-3; D uncertain. Germline assignment: CDR1 SQVTM and CDR2 ANQGSEA. The V end lost 3 bases, the J end lost 0 bases, and 6 bases lay between the germline ends. The CDR3 has 13 residues. The DNA for the CDR3 is TGCAGCGTTGACGCCAACTCTGGAAACACCATATATTTT. Protein: CSVDANSGNTIYF.

This chain connects TRBV2 to TRBJ2-2; TRBD1 matches at 7 bases. This CDR3 has 14 residues. V lost 10 bases to trimming and J lost 7 bases; unmatched junction nucleotides: 12. Germline assignment: CDR1 SNHLY and CDR2 FYNNEI. CDR3 protein: CANSLDRVGGELFF. Here the CDR3 DNA reads TGTGCCAACTCCCTCGACAGGGTAGGCGGGGAGCTGTTTTTT.

The chain combines TRBV5-6 with TRBJ2-7; TRBD1 aligns across 12 bases. CDR3 length: 15 amino acids. CDR1 is SGHDT and CDR2 is YYEEEE in the germline V gene. J was trimmed by 7 bases and V by 0 bases; bases with no gene match: 5. CDR3 coding DNA: TGTGCCAGCAGCTTGGGGGACAGGGGGCTATTGGAGCAGTACGTC. Its translation: CASSLGDRGLLEQYV.